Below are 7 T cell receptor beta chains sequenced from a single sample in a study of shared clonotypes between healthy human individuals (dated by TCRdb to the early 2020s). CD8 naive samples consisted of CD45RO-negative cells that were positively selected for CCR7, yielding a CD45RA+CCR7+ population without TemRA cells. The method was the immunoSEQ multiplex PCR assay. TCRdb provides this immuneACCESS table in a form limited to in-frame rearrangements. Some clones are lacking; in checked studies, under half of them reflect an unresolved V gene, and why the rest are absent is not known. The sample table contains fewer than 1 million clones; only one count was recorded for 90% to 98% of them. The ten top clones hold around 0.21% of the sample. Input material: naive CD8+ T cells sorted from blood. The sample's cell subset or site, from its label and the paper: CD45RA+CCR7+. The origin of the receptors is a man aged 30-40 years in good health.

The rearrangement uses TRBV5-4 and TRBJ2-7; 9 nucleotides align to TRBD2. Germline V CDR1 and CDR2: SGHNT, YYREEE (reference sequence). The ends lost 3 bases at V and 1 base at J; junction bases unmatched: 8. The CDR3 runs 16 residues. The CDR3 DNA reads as TGTGCCAGCAGCTCCGATAGCGGGAGTGGGTCCTACGAGCAGTACTTC. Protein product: CASSSDSGSGSYEQYF.

The CDR3 DNA reads as TGTGCCAGCAGCCTCGGACGGGCAGATACGCAGTATTTT. Protein sequence: CASSLGRADTQYF. The V call is TRBV6-6, the J call TRBJ2-3; D remains ambiguous. V lost 6 bases, J lost 4 bases, and 11 bases lay in between. Germline V gene sequence: CDR1 MNHNY, CDR2 SVGAGI (reference sequence). The CDR3 covers 13 residues.

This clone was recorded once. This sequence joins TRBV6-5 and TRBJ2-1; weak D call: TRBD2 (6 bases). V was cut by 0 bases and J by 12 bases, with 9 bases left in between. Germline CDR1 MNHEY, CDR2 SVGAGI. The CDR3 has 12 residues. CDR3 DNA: TGTGCCAGCAGTTACTCGAACGGGGGGCAGTTCTTC. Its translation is CASSYSNGGQFF.

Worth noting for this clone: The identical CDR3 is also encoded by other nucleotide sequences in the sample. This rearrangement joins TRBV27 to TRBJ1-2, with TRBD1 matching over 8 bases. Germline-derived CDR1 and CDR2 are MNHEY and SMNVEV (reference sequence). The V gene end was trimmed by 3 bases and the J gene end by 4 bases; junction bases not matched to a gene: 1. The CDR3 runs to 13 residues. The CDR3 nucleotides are TGTGCCAGCAGTTTCGGGACAGGCTATGGCTACACCTTC. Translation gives CASSFGTGYGYTF.

The CDR3 region is CASSLLGGITGELFF. The CDR3 DNA follows: TGTGCCAGCAGCCTCCTGGGGGGAATTACCGGGGAGCTGTTTTTT. The chain employs TRBV27 and TRBJ2-2; maybe TRBD2 (6 bases). V was clipped by 6 bases and J by 5 bases, with 16 bases between them. CDR3 length: 15 residues. The germline V gene has CDR1 MNHEY and CDR2 SMNVEV (reference sequence).

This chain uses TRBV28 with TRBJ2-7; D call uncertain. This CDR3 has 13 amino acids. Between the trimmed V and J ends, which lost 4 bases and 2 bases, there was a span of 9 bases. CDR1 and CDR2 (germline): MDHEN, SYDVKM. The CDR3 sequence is CASSSTPAYEQYF. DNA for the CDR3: TGTGCCAGCAGTTCCACTCCCGCCTACGAGCAGTACTTC.

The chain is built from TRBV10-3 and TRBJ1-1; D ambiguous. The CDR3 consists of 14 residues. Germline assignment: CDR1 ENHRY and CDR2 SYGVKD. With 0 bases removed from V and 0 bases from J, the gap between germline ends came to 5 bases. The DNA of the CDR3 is TGTGCCATCAGTGAGTCGGGGATGAACACTGAAGCTTTCTTT. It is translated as CAISESGMNTEAFF.